These 21 T cell receptor beta chains share one sample of origin, sequenced in a study of blood T cell repertoires in COVID-19. The protocol was immunoSEQ multiplex PCR, while the TCRdb copy is restricted to in-frame clones and leaves out a portion. The sample lists about 480,000 clones, 85% to 90% occurring once. Sequenced material: peripheral blood. Receptors originate from a woman between 45 and 60 years old with COVID-19, enrolled during active disease.

The chain couples TRBV2 to TRBJ1-2, with D perhaps matching TRBD1 (6 bases). The CDR3 is made up of 14 amino acids. The V gene lost 5 bases and the J gene lost 0 bases, with 10 bases spanning the gap. The germline V gene encodes CDR1 SNHLY and CDR2 FYNNEI. Here the CDR3 reads CASSLQGSNYGYTF. DNA of the CDR3: TGTGCCAGCAGTCTACAGGGATCTAACTATGGCTACACCTTC.

This clone was recorded only once. J is TRBJ1-1 and V is TRBV10-1; D is possibly TRBD1 (6 bases). The CDR3 has 12 residues. V was clipped by 0 bases and J by 9 bases, with 8 bases between them. CDR1 and CDR2 from the germline V gene are WNHNN and SYGVQD (reference sequence). CDR3 sequence reads: CASSESGGQAFF. DNA for the CDR3: TGCGCCAGCAGTGAGTCAGGGGGTCAAGCTTTCTTT.

The chain carries TRBV28 and TRBJ1-2; no clear D. The germline V gene encodes CDR1 MDHEN and CDR2 SYDVKM. The V end lost 1 base, the J end lost 8 bases, and 14 bases lay between the germline ends. The CDR3 length is 14 residues. DNA of the CDR3: TGTGCCAGCAGTTTATTGGGCAGCCGTCGCGGCTACACCTTC. Encoded protein: CASSLLGSRRGYTF.

The chain carries TRBV12-3 or TRBV12-4 and TRBJ2-2; TRBD1 aligns across 8 bases. The CDR3 contains 12 residues. With V trimmed by 8 bases and J by 10 bases, 6 bases remained unmatched. The CDR3 here is CASGAGGAELFF. In DNA form, the CDR3 reads TGTGCCAGCGGGGCAGGGGGCGCGGAGCTGTTTTTT.

The chain is built from TRBV9 and TRBJ2-7; D is possibly TRBD1 (5 bases). Germline CDR1 is SGDLS and CDR2 is YYNGEE. Trimming pared 4 bases from V and 6 bases from J, leaving 17 bases between. This CDR3 comprises 14 residues. As DNA, the CDR3 is TGTGCCAGCAGCCCCACCTCTCAGGGTCCCGAGCAGTACTTC. Residues: CASSPTSQGPEQYF.

The chain recombines TRBV7-9 with TRBJ1-3; the D gene is possibly TRBD1 (5 bases). Trimming cost V 3 bases and J 4 bases, with 16 bases left between them. The length of the CDR3 is 16 residues. Looked up from germline, CDR1 is SEHNR and CDR2 is FQNEAQ (reference sequence). CDR3 nucleotides: TGTGCCAGCAGCTTTGCGACCGACAGCCTCGGAAACACCATATATTTT. Amino acid sequence: CASSFATDSLGNTIYF.

This chain joins TRBV11-2 and TRBJ2-5, with D maybe TRBD1 (6 bases). Germline V gene sequence: CDR1 SGHAT, CDR2 FQNNGV. The ends were cut back, 5 bases at V and 1 base at J, with 11 bases in the middle. The CDR3 consists of 14 residues. The CDR3 nucleotides read TGTGCCAGCAGCCTGGGACAAGGCCAAGAGACCCAGTACTTC. This gives the protein CASSLGQGQETQYF.

The V call is TRBV28, the J call TRBJ1-1, with D perhaps TRBD1 (5 bases). V lost 7 bases to trimming and J lost 0 bases, with 15 bases between them. The CDR3 loop spans 15 amino acids. The germline CDR1 and CDR2 sequences are MDHEN and SYDVKM. The CDR3 sequence: CASTRDSAMNTEAFF. The CDR3 coding sequence is TGTGCCAGCACCCGTGACAGCGCAATGAACACTGAAGCTTTCTTT.

The chain combines TRBV7-6 with TRBJ2-5; the D gene is possibly TRBD2 (6 bases). CDR1 is SGHVS, CDR2 FNYEAQ, per germline. Trimming pared 0 bases from V and 7 bases from J, leaving 9 bases between. The length of the CDR3 is 13 residues. CDR3 in DNA: TGTGCCAGCAGCTTAGCGCTGGAGGGGACCCAGTACTTC. Protein sequence: CASSLALEGTQYF.

The chain combines TRBV27 with TRBJ1-5, with 8 bases fitting TRBD1. This CDR3 has 15 residues. With V trimmed by 6 bases and J by 4 bases, 8 bases remained unmatched. Germline CDR1 MNHEY, CDR2 SMNVEV (reference sequence). In DNA form, the CDR3 reads TGTGCCAGCAGGTCCCGGACAGGGAAAAATCAGCCCCAGCATTTT. Translating gives CASRSRTGKNQPQHF.

This rearrangement joins TRBV9 to TRBJ2-2; 8 nucleotides agree with TRBD2. V shed 5 bases and J 7 bases; nucleotides not matched to a gene: 10. The CDR3 length is 15 residues. The germline V gene encodes CDR1 SGDLS and CDR2 YYNGEE. CDR3 coding DNA: TGTGCCAGCAGTACAGGACTAGCCCTCGTCGGGGAGCTGTTTTTT. Protein: CASSTGLALVGELFF.

The rearrangement joins TRBV7-2 to TRBJ1-1; possibly TRBD1 for D (6 bases). V shed 5 bases and J shed 0 bases, with 13 bases lying between them. This CDR3 region has 15 residues. Germline V lookup: CDR1 SGHTA, CDR2 FQGNSA. CDR3 bases: TGTGCCAGCAGCGCCAAACAGGGAGTGAACACTGAAGCTTTCTTT. Its translation is CASSAKQGVNTEAFF.

This rearrangement joins TRBV7-3 to TRBJ1-2; D is possibly TRBD1 (6 bases). Germline loops: CDR1 SGHTA, CDR2 FQGTGA. V was trimmed by 4 bases and J by 8 bases, leaving 14 bases between them. This CDR3 region has 13 residues. CDR3 DNA sequence: TGTGCCAGCAGCTCCAGCCAGGGGCTCGGCTACACCTTC. Amino acids: CASSSSQGLGYTF.

The CDR3 bases are TGTGCCAGCACTCGTGGGGGAGGAGGCACCGGGGAGCTGTTTTTT. The encoded protein is CASTRGGGGTGELFF. The genes are TRBV6-5 and TRBJ2-2, with D possibly matching TRBD2 (6 bases). In germline, CDR1 is MNHEY, CDR2 SVGAGI. Trimming shortened V by 7 bases and J by 4 bases, and 16 bases separated the two germline ends. The CDR3 covers 15 residues.

As for this clone: Other DNA sequences of this sample code for an identical CDR3. The chain employs TRBV9 and TRBJ1-3; a possible D gene is TRBD1 (6 bases). Trimming took off 0 bases at V and 2 bases at J, with 6 bases between the two ends. Germline CDR1 reads SGDLS; CDR2 reads YYNGEE. CDR3 length: 14 residues. CDR3 DNA: TGTGCCAGCAGCGTAGACAGGGCTGGAAACACCATATATTTT. Translating gives CASSVDRAGNTIYF.

This clone occurred a few times. The same CDR3 is also encoded by other DNA sequences in this sample. The chain has TRBV5-1 and TRBJ2-2; 7 nucleotides agree with TRBD1. The CDR3 is made up of 14 amino acids. V dropped 0 bases and J dropped 4; count of bases not matched to a gene: 0. CDR1 is SGHRS and CDR2 is YFSETQ in the germline V gene. The CDR3 is CASSLGQGTGELFF. CDR3 in DNA: TGCGCCAGCAGCTTGGGACAGGGCACCGGGGAGCTGTTTTTT.

Of note for this clone: The junction differs from germline at one of its ends, possibly a read error. The chain employs TRBV11-3 and TRBJ1-1; weak D call: TRBD1 (5 bases). The CDR3 contains 13 residues. Germline values: CDR1 SGHNT, CDR2 YENEEA. The CDR3 DNA follows: TGTGCCAGCAGCCTAGACTCAGGGTCGGGAGCTTTCTTT. It translates to CASSLDSGSGAFF.

This rearrangement joins TRBV4-1 to TRBJ1-1, with TRBD1 as a possible D gene (5 bases). Germline CDR1 reads MGHRA; CDR2 reads YSYEKL. Trimming cost V 0 bases and J 4 bases, with 18 bases left between them. The CDR3 loop spans 17 amino acids. The CDR3 DNA reads TGCGCCAGCAGCCAAGACGCGTTTGGCGGGGGTTTCACTGAAGCTTTCTTT. It translates to CASSQDAFGGGFTEAFF.

V usage is TRBV30 and J usage is TRBJ1-1; 7 positions agree with TRBD1. This CDR3 is built from 19 residues. The germline V gene has CDR1 GTSNPN and CDR2 SVGIG (reference sequence). The junction had 16 bases not matched to a gene; V was cut back by 0 bases and J by 0 bases. For the CDR3, the DNA is TGTGCCTGGAGTGTAAAGGGACAGTTCCTGGGCGCGGTGAACACTGAAGCTTTCTTT. This encodes CAWSVKGQFLGAVNTEAFF. Supplemented by reference TRBV30 and TRBJ1-1, the full variable domain reads SQTIHQWPATLVQPVGSPLSLECTVEGTSNPNLYWYRQAAGRGLQLLFYSVGIGQISSEVPQNLSASRPQDRQFILSSKKLLLSDSGFYLCAWSVKGQFLGAVNTEAFFGQGTRLTVV.

The V and J genes are TRBV28 and TRBJ1-1; D remains unclear. Germline V gene sequence: CDR1 MDHEN, CDR2 SYDVKM. The CDR3 has 15 amino acids. The V gene lost 3 bases and the J gene lost 1 base, with 12 bases spanning the gap. The CDR3 here is CASSFFGDGNTEAFF. CDR3 bases: TGTGCCAGCAGTTTTTTCGGAGACGGGAACACTGAAGCTTTCTTT.

This sequence joins TRBV6-5 and TRBJ2-7; D possibly corresponds to TRBD1 (6 bases). V lost 7 bases and J lost 3, with 16 bases in between. The CDR3 contains 14 residues. Germline CDR1 MNHEY, CDR2 SVGAGI. The CDR3 DNA sequence: TGTGCCAGCACTTCCTTTGACAGGTTCTACGAGCAGTACTTC. Protein sequence: CASTSFDRFYEQYF.